Below are 22 T cell receptor beta chains sequenced from a single sample in a study of blood T cell repertoires in COVID-19. Clones were read by immunoSEQ multiplex PCR, and TCRdb kept only the in-frame ones, dropping some. The sample lists 70,000 to 95,000 clones, 85% seen once, with 15% to 20% in the top ten. Material: peripheral blood. All receptors derive from a man older than 75 with active or convalescent COVID-19.

CDR3 DNA: TGTGCCAGCAAGGGACAGGGGACCACCGGGGAGCTGTTTTTT. Amino acids: CASKGQGTTGELFF. The rearrangement links TRBV6-4 to TRBJ2-2; 10 bases are shared with TRBD1. The CDR3 runs to 14 residues. The trim removed 7 bases at V and 4 bases at J, leaving 3 bases unmatched. CDR1 and CDR2 (germline): MRHNA, SNTAGT.

The rearrangement uses TRBV19 and TRBJ2-1, with 7 positions matching TRBD2. The junction had 6 bases not matched to a gene; V was cut back by 2 bases and J by 2 bases. From germline, CDR1 is LNHDA and CDR2 SQIVND (reference sequence). This CDR3 has 16 residues. CDR3 loop: CASSIKTSRAYNEQFF. The CDR3 nucleotides are TGTGCCAGTAGTATAAAGACTAGCCGGGCCTACAATGAGCAGTTCTTC.

This clone was picked up one time. This rearrangement joins TRBV7-2 to TRBJ2-2; tentatively, D is TRBD2 (6 bases). CDR3 length: 15 amino acids. CDR1 and CDR2 (germline): SGHTA, FQGNSA. V lost 5 bases and J lost 10, with 20 bases in between. The CDR3 loop is CASSLSRGGAEELFF. The CDR3 DNA sequence: TGTGCCAGCAGCCTCTCCCGGGGAGGCGCCGAGGAGCTGTTTTTT.

V is TRBV7-2 and J is TRBJ2-1; a weak D match, TRBD2 (5 bases). This CDR3 contains 14 residues. The germline gives CDR1 SGHTA, CDR2 FQGNSA. V lost 5 bases and J lost 6, with 14 bases in between. The CDR3: CASSPEWRANEQFF. As DNA, the CDR3 is TGTGCCAGCAGCCCCGAATGGCGGGCCAATGAGCAGTTCTTC.

The count of this clone is one. The chain employs TRBV7-9 and TRBJ1-6; D perhaps matches TRBD1 (6 bases). Germline CDR1 SEHNR, CDR2 FQNEAQ (reference sequence). V lost 5 bases and J 13 bases, leaving 21 bases between the germline ends. The CDR3 is made up of 15 amino acids. DNA of the CDR3: TGTGCCAGCAGCCGTCTGACAGGAGACCTTTCGCCCCTCCACTTT. Translating gives CASSRLTGDLSPLHF.

The V and J genes are TRBV5-1 and TRBJ2-5, with 11 bases fitting TRBD1. V gave up 3 bases and J gave up 5 bases; unmatched junction bases: 9. Per germline, CDR1 SGHRS and CDR2 YFSETQ. This CDR3 is 16 amino acids long. CDR3 coding DNA: TGCGCCAGCAGCTGGCTCCCGGGACAGGGGGAGGAGACCCAGTACTTC. The encoded protein is CASSWLPGQGEETQYF.

V and J are TRBV6-5 and TRBJ2-1; TRBD2 aligns across 8 bases. Germline CDR1 is MNHEY and CDR2 is SVGAGI. The V gene end was trimmed by 5 bases and the J gene end by 0 bases; junction bases not matched to a gene: 3. The CDR3 is 15 residues long. As DNA, the CDR3 is TGTGCCAGCAGTCCGGGAGGGGGCTCCTACAATGAGCAGTTCTTC. It is translated as CASSPGGGSYNEQFF.

J is TRBJ2-3 and V is TRBV7-9; D is perhaps TRBD1 (6 bases). Trimming left V 5 bases short and J 5 bases short, with 17 bases between. This CDR3 has 15 amino acids. Germline V gene sequence: CDR1 SEHNR, CDR2 FQNEAQ (reference sequence). The CDR3 nucleotides are TGTGCCAGCAGCCCTCACAGGGCCCGAAAAGATACGCAGTATTTT. Encoded protein: CASSPHRARKDTQYF. Together with reference TRBV7-9 and TRBJ2-3, the CDR3 gives the full variable domain: DTGVSQNPRHKITKRGQNVTFRCDPISEHNRLYWYRQTLGQGPEFLTYFQNEAQLEKSRLLSDRFSAERPKGSFSTLEIQRTEQGDSAMYLCASSPHRARKDTQYFGPGTRLTVL.

The chain uses TRBV25-1 and TRBJ2-3, with D maybe TRBD2 (5 bases). Germline CDR1 MGHDK, CDR2 SYGVNS. Trimming took 1 base from V and 6 from J, leaving 11 bases between them. The CDR3 is made up of 14 amino acids. CDR3 coding DNA: TGTGCCAGCAGTGAATTTTCGGGGTCCGATACGCAGTATTTT. Translating gives CASSEFSGSDTQYF. Drawing the rest from reference TRBV25-1 and TRBJ2-3, the complete variable domain is EADIYQTPRYLVIGTGKKITLECSQTMGHDKMYWYQQDPGMELHLIHYSYGVNSTEKGDLSSESTVSRIRTEHFPLTLESARPSHTSQYLCASSEFSGSDTQYFGPGTRLTVL.

The chain combines TRBV15 with TRBJ1-1; 7 bases match TRBD1. V lost 5 bases to trimming and J lost 6 bases; unmatched junction nucleotides: 21. This CDR3 contains 18 residues. From germline, CDR1 is LNHNV and CDR2 YYDKDF (reference sequence). The CDR3 sequence: CATSGDPTTGHNFPEAFF. DNA for the CDR3: TGTGCCACCAGCGGCGATCCAACGACAGGGCACAATTTCCCTGAAGCTTTCTTT.

This clone was counted only a few times. The V call is TRBV4-2, the J call TRBJ1-2; TRBD1 matches 9 bases. This CDR3 has 15 residues. From germline, CDR1 is LGHNA and CDR2 YNFKEQ. V lost 0 bases, J lost 5 bases, and 4 bases stayed unmatched. In nucleotides, the CDR3 is TGTGCCAGCAGCCAAGATGTAGGGACAGGGTATGGCTACACCTTC. This translates into CASSQDVGTGYGYTF.

V gene TRBV5-1 combines with J gene TRBJ2-5; 11 nucleotides align to TRBD2. V dropped 0 bases and J dropped 5; count of bases not matched to a gene: 9. The CDR3 length is 17 residues. Per germline, CDR1 SGHRS and CDR2 YFSETQ. CDR3 coding DNA: TGCGCCAGCAGCTTGGGGGGACTAGCGGAGTCGTGGGAGACCCAGTACTTC. Residues: CASSLGGLAESWETQYF.

The gene calls are TRBV2 and TRBJ2-3; a weak D match, TRBD1 (6 bases). Per germline, CDR1 SNHLY and CDR2 FYNNEI. The V end was cut by 6 bases, the J end by 6 bases, with 13 bases between. CDR3 size: 13 residues. The CDR3 DNA reads as TGTGCCAGCAGATACGACAGGAGCGATACGCAGTATTTT. It codes for CASRYDRSDTQYF.

The rearrangement uses TRBV13 and TRBJ2-3; TRBD1 might be the D (5 bases). The CDR3 has 17 amino acids. Germline values: CDR1 PRHDT, CDR2 FYEKMQ (reference sequence). V lost 0 bases and J 1 base, leaving 14 bases between the germline ends. The DNA of the CDR3 is TGTGCCAGCAGCTTAGGCCGGACACCTGCGCGCACAGATACGCAGTATTTT. It translates to CASSLGRTPARTDTQYF.

This chain uses TRBV19 with TRBJ1-5; 8 positions agree with TRBD1. Losses at the gene ends were 4 bases for V and 5 bases for J; bases not matched to a gene: 10. This CDR3 region has 16 residues. Germline CDR1 and CDR2: LNHDA and SQIVND (reference sequence). In nucleotides, the CDR3 is TGTGCCAGTAGTACCCGAAGGGCAGGGGGCGATCAGCCCCAGCATTTT. Translation: CASSTRRAGGDQPQHF.

The V and J genes are TRBV7-2 and TRBJ1-2; 9 bases fit TRBD1. Germline values: CDR1 SGHTA, CDR2 FQGNSA. The CDR3 is made up of 13 amino acids. V trimming: 5 bases; J trimming: 3 bases; junction bases outside the gene matches: 1. Here the CDR3 DNA reads TGTGCCAGCAGCAACAGGGGGCACTATGGCTACACCTTC. Translating gives CASSNRGHYGYTF.

The chain links TRBV7-6 to TRBJ2-5; D remains unclear. Germline values: CDR1 SGHVS, CDR2 FNYEAQ. This CDR3 is 15 amino acids long. Trimming pared 5 bases from V and 1 base from J, leaving 14 bases between. As DNA, the CDR3 is TGTGCCAGCAGCGCCGAAACAGAGACCCAAGAGACCCAGTACTTC. Translation: CASSAETETQETQYF.

V and J are TRBV10-3 and TRBJ1-5, with 10 bases that match TRBD1. V shed 6 bases, J shed 7 bases, and the junction held 6 bases outside the gene matches. The CDR3 length is 14 residues. Germline CDR1 is ENHRY and CDR2 is SYGVKD. CDR3 sequence (DNA): TGTGCCATCAGGGGACAGGGGAAGGACCAGCCCCAGCATTTT. Encoded protein: CAIRGQGKDQPQHF.

The gene calls are TRBV12-2 and TRBJ2-7; the listed D gene, TRBD2, was not tested against the DNA. TRBV12-2 is described as a pseudogene. This CDR3 spans 10 amino acids. The CDR3, as DNA: TGTGCAAGTCGCCTTAACGAGCAGTACGTC. Translation gives CASRLNEQYV.

The chain couples TRBV5-5 to TRBJ2-3, with 7 positions matching TRBD1. V was pared by 4 bases and J by 10 bases, with 9 bases of the junction left unmatched. The CDR3 has 13 amino acids. Germline CDR1 SGHKS, CDR2 YYEKEE (reference sequence). DNA of the CDR3: TGTGCCAGCAGCAGACCGACAGGGTGGGCGCAGTATTTT. Its protein product is CASSRPTGWAQYF.

The V call is TRBV24-1, the J call TRBJ2-2, with 8 bases that match TRBD1. V lost 3 bases to trimming and J lost 4 bases; unmatched junction nucleotides: 6. Germline V CDR1 and CDR2: KGHDR, SFDVKD. The length of the CDR3 is 16 residues. The CDR3 is CATSDPGQGGTGELFF. In nucleotides, the CDR3 is TGTGCCACCAGTGATCCCGGACAGGGCGGCACCGGGGAGCTGTTTTTT.

The chain couples TRBV14 to TRBJ2-5; tentatively, D is TRBD1 (6 bases). This CDR3 contains 14 residues. Germline loops: CDR1 SGHDN, CDR2 FVKESK. V dropped 2 bases and J dropped 2 bases, with 9 bases sitting between them. This CDR3 is CASSQPRGQETQYF. The CDR3 bases are TGTGCCAGCAGCCAACCGAGGGGGCAAGAGACCCAGTACTTC.